This TCR beta chain appears in the sequencing data of a study of response to subunit inactivated influenza vaccine. Study results and limitations: The authors suggested that every seasonal influenza vaccination recruits few new T cells.

To note about this clonotype: The antigen remains unidentified.

TCRdb re-called the RT-PCR reads with MiXCR, one entry per CDR3 protein. The repertoire holds approximately 700,000 distinct CDR3 sequences, with about a sixth as singletons. The V end was cut by 2 bases, the J end by 5 bases, with 10 bases between. Germline-derived CDR1 and CDR2 are MGHDK and SYGVNS. The CDR3 length is 14 residues. This sequence was found in a man aged 45 to 65 who received an inactivated influenza vaccine. This sequence joins TRBV25-1 and TRBJ2-1; D gene ambiguous. Sample: PBMCs from blood, taken approximately 13 days after vaccination. CDR3 nucleotides: TGTGCCAGCAGTGAAATAATAGGAGACAATGAGCAGTTCTTC. It translates to CASSEIIGDNEQFF.